The subject of this entry is one TCR beta chain. Its matching antigen is unknown. The data stem from a study of cytomegalovirus exposure and HLA in healthy donors. This CDR3 region has 16 residues. The trim removed 2 bases at V and 5 bases at J, leaving 8 bases unmatched. Germline lookup yields CDR1 LNHNV and CDR2 YYDKDF (reference sequence). Vbeta (60) and Jbeta (13) primers were used in the PCR. Libraries were prepared by immunoSEQ multiplex PCR; TCRdb keeps only in-frame clonotypes and omits some of them. The table lists under 200,000 clones, 81% of them singletons. Study results and caveats: Apparent HLA restriction characterized most CMV-associated TCR beta chains in a later analysis.

The sequenced sample was PBMCs. The clonotype was recovered from a woman aged 18-29 years in good health and CMV-seronegative. The gene calls are TRBV15 and TRBJ2-5; 10 positions match TRBD2. DNA for the CDR3: TGTGCCACCAGCAGATTGACAGCGGGAGGGTTGGAGACCCAGTACTTC. Translating it yields CATSRLTAGGLETQYF.